This T cell receptor (beta chain) was identified during a study of persistence of HIV-infected CD4 T cells. The V segment lost 2 bases and the J segment 3 bases; nucleotides outside the gene matches: 1. Germline values: CDR1 SGHKS, CDR2 YYEKEE (reference sequence). This CDR3 has 14 residues. A remark on this clone: Its antigen remains unknown.

The stimulus was lysate of CMV-infected fibroblasts, around 10 ug/mL. CD40L-negative CD69-negative CD45RO-high memory CD4+ T cells were sorted as populations depleted of antigen-responding cells. Sequencing used immunoSEQ version 4 in survey mode. Generated by immunoSEQ multiplex PCR, the TCRdb table keeps only in-frame clones and is missing some. The table records roughly 32,000 clones, roughly 80% of them present only once. Sequencing used CD4+ T cells sorted from PBMCs after approximately 19-hour stimulation, obtained from a patient who received antiretroviral therapy. The chain has TRBV5-5 and TRBJ2-7; 11 bases align to TRBD1. The source of this sequence is an adult man with HIV who was CMV-seropositive. In DNA, the CDR3 is TGTGCCAGCAGCTTTGGGACAGGGGGCTACGAGCAGTACTTC. Translating it yields CASSFGTGGYEQYF. The full variable domain, with the rest looked up from reference TRBV5-5 and TRBJ2-7, is DAGVTQSPTHLIKTRGQQVTLRCSPISGHKSVSWYQQVLGQGPQFIFQYYEKEERGRGNFPDRFSARQFPNYSSELNVNALLLGDSALYLCASSFGTGGYEQYFGPGTRLTVT.